These 24 T cell receptor beta chains were sequenced from one sample in a study of cytomegalovirus exposure and HLA in healthy donors. Researchers ran the PCR with 60 Vbeta and 13 Jbeta primers. The repertoire was sequenced with immunoSEQ multiplex PCR; TCRdb's copy has only in-frame clones and lacks some. The ten top clones account for 0.65% to 0.9%, within a sample of about 170,000 clones. Sample: PBMCs. The receptors originated from a woman between 18 and 29 years old in good health and CMV-seropositive.

V and J are TRBV5-5 and TRBJ2-3, with D possibly being TRBD1 (6 bases). The CDR3 has 16 amino acids. Germline V lookup: CDR1 SGHKS, CDR2 YYEKEE (reference sequence). V lost 2 bases to trimming and J lost 6 bases, with 19 bases between them. The CDR3 DNA follows: TGTGCCAGCAGCTTACTACAGGGTTTTGGTGCGGATACGCAGTATTTT. Residues: CASSLLQGFGADTQYF.

The chain joins TRBV7-6 to TRBJ1-1, with no clear D. V was shortened by 5 bases and J by 4 bases, with 20 bases between the two germline ends. CDR3 length: 16 amino acids. Per germline, CDR1 SGHVS and CDR2 FNYEAQ. The CDR3 spells CASSGSSPPGGTEAFF. In DNA, the CDR3 is TGTGCCAGCAGCGGGAGCTCACCGCCCGGAGGCACTGAAGCTTTCTTT.

This chain links TRBV5-1 with TRBJ1-1; D call uncertain. CDR3 length equals 14 residues. Germline V gene data show CDR1 as SGHRS and CDR2 as YFSETQ. The germline V and J ends were trimmed by 0 bases and 4 bases, with 10 bases remaining between them. In nucleotides, the CDR3 is TGCGCCAGCAGCTTGGGGGCGCGGGGCACTGAAGCTTTCTTT. Protein: CASSLGARGTEAFF.

This chain joins TRBV6-4 and TRBJ2-1; 11 bases agree with TRBD2. The CDR3 runs 15 residues. Trimming removed 2 bases from V and 8 bases from J; junction bases left unmatched: 5. Germline loops: CDR1 MRHNA, CDR2 SNTAGT. In DNA, the CDR3 is TGTGCCAGCAGTGACGATAGCGGGGGGGCCGATGAGCAGTTCTTC. Translating gives CASSDDSGGADEQFF.

The chain has TRBV30 and TRBJ2-7; 7 positions agree with TRBD1. The CDR3 consists of 13 residues. Trimming cost V 4 bases and J 3 bases; bases outside gene matches: 6. In germline, CDR1 is GTSNPN, CDR2 SVGIG (reference sequence). CDR3 sequence reads: CAWTGQVNYEQYF. DNA for the CDR3: TGTGCCTGGACCGGACAGGTTAACTACGAGCAGTACTTC. Full variable domain (rest looked up from reference TRBV30 and TRBJ2-7): SQTIHQWPATLVQPVGSPLSLECTVEGTSNPNLYWYRQAAGRGLQLLFYSVGIGQISSEVPQNLSASRPQDRQFILSSKKLLLSDSGFYLCAWTGQVNYEQYFGPGTRLTVT.

The rearrangement links TRBV5-1 to TRBJ2-2; 11 bases are a match to TRBD2. There are 16 residues in the CDR3. Trimming at V came to 0 bases and at J to 7 bases, leaving 5 bases not matched to a gene. Germline loops: CDR1 SGHRS, CDR2 YFSETQ. Here the CDR3 reads CASSLAGLADFGELFF. CDR3 nucleotides: TGCGCCAGCAGCTTGGCGGGACTAGCGGACTTCGGGGAGCTGTTTTTT.

This rearrangement joins TRBV5-1 to TRBJ1-1; 9 bases map to TRBD1. The CDR3 consists of 16 residues. J was trimmed by 6 bases and V by 1 base; bases with no gene match: 10. Looked up from germline, CDR1 is SGHRS and CDR2 is YFSETQ. As DNA, the CDR3 is TGCGCCAGCAGCTTGCCCGGGACAGGGAGTAGGGCTGAAGCTTTCTTT. This encodes CASSLPGTGSRAEAFF.

J is TRBJ2-3 and V is TRBV5-5, with TRBD1 as a possible D gene (6 bases). The CDR3 is made up of 15 amino acids. Per germline, CDR1 SGHKS and CDR2 YYEKEE (reference sequence). V lost 4 bases and J lost 2, with 14 bases in between. CDR3 in amino acids: CASSGRGGTTDTQYF. The CDR3 bases are TGTGCCAGCAGCGGCAGGGGTGGTACCACAGATACGCAGTATTTT.

V and J are TRBV5-7 and TRBJ2-2; TRBD1 is a possible D gene (6 bases). TRBV5-7 belongs to the ORF category, with a function that is uncertain. The CDR3 covers 14 residues. V was trimmed by 0 bases and J by 6 bases, leaving 9 bases between them. The CDR3 coding sequence is TGTGCCAGCAGCTTGGAAACAGGGCCCGGGGAGCTGTTTTTT. Translation gives CASSLETGPGELFF.

J is TRBJ2-3 and V is TRBV6-5; D is possibly TRBD1 (6 bases). The V and J ends lost 6 bases and 2 bases respectively, with 12 bases between them. CDR1 MNHEY and CDR2 SVGAGI come from the germline V gene. This CDR3 is 14 amino acids long. CDR3 bases: TGTGCCAGCAGCCCCGACAGGATCACAGATACGCAGTATTTT. Protein: CASSPDRITDTQYF.

J is TRBJ2-1 and V is TRBV7-2; tentative D call: TRBD2 (6 bases). Per germline, CDR1 SGHTA and CDR2 FQGNSA. This CDR3 has 15 amino acids. V gave up 3 bases and J gave up 4 bases, with 13 bases separating them. Here the CDR3 DNA reads TGTGCCAGCAGCTTTGGGGGGATACCTTACAATGAGCAGTTCTTC. Amino acids: CASSFGGIPYNEQFF.

The CDR3 sequence is CASSVPGMRGNQPQHF. Written as DNA, the CDR3 is TGTGCCAGCAGTGTCCCGGGGATGAGAGGCAATCAGCCCCAGCATTTT. The V and J genes are TRBV2 and TRBJ1-5; no reliable D call. The CDR3 consists of 16 residues. Germline CDR1 SNHLY, CDR2 FYNNEI. Trimming removed 4 bases from V and 2 bases from J, with 15 bases in between.

V usage is TRBV6-6 and J usage is TRBJ2-1; 7 bases match TRBD1. CDR3 size: 15 residues. Germline V gene sequence: CDR1 MNHNY, CDR2 SVGAGI (reference sequence). The V gene end was trimmed by 0 bases and the J gene end by 4 bases; junction bases not matched to a gene: 3. The CDR3 bases are TGTGCCAGCAGTTACTCTGGGGACAGTTACAATGAGCAGTTCTTC. This codes for CASSYSGDSYNEQFF.

The genes are TRBV9 and TRBJ1-3; D is unresolved. The CDR3 contains 18 residues. V shed 4 bases and J shed 0 bases, with 20 bases lying between them. Germline-derived CDR1 and CDR2 are SGDLS and YYNGEE. CDR3 nucleotides: TGTGCCAGCAGCCTACGCCAGGAGGGCGGAATCTCTGGAAACACCATATATTTT. Translating it yields CASSLRQEGGISGNTIYF.

The genes are TRBV5-1 and TRBJ1-3; tentatively, D is TRBD1 (6 bases). The V gene's germline CDR1 is SGHRS and CDR2 YFSETQ. The CDR3 is 14 amino acids. V lost 4 bases, J lost 4 bases, and 12 bases lay in between. CDR3: CASSGGERGNTIYF. CDR3 in DNA: TGCGCCAGCAGCGGGGGCGAGAGGGGAAACACCATATATTTT. Complete variable domain (other parts from reference TRBV5-1 and TRBJ1-3): KAGVTQTPRYLIKTRGQQVTLSCSPISGHRSVSWYQQTPGQGLQFLFEYFSETQRNKGNFPGRFSGRQFSNSRSEMNVSTLELGDSALYLCASSGGERGNTIYFGEGSWLTVV.

The V and J genes are TRBV5-4 and TRBJ2-7; TRBD2 is a possible D gene (6 bases). Germline V gene data show CDR1 as SGHNT and CDR2 as YYREEE (reference sequence). The CDR3 has 14 amino acids. V lost 3 bases and J 3 bases, leaving 13 bases between the germline ends. The CDR3 DNA reads TGTGCCAGCAGCTCCGGACTAACAGGCTACGAGCAGTACTTC. It yields the protein CASSSGLTGYEQYF.

The rearrangement uses TRBV13 and TRBJ2-5; D might be TRBD1 (6 bases). CDR1 and CDR2 from the germline V gene are PRHDT and FYEKMQ (reference sequence). The CDR3 length is 14 residues. The V end lost 8 bases, the J end lost 1 base, and 14 bases lay between the germline ends. The CDR3 DNA reads as TGTGCCAGCGCGACAGGACAACTCCAAGAGACCCAGTACTTC. As protein: CASATGQLQETQYF.

The V gene is TRBV7-9, the J gene TRBJ2-1, with D possibly matching TRBD2 (6 bases). V dropped 4 bases and J dropped 2 bases, with 15 bases sitting between them. This CDR3 has 16 amino acids. From germline, CDR1 is SEHNR and CDR2 FQNEAQ (reference sequence). The CDR3: CASSYSDGGPYNEQFF. DNA of the CDR3: TGTGCCAGCAGCTACTCGGACGGGGGTCCCTACAATGAGCAGTTCTTC.

V and J are TRBV5-4 and TRBJ1-2, with D uncertain. This CDR3 has 15 residues. Trimming shortened V by 1 base and J by 0 bases, and 10 bases separated the two germline ends. The V gene's germline CDR1 is SGHNT and CDR2 YYREEE (reference sequence). The CDR3 DNA reads TGTGCCAGCAGCTTGCGGCGGGGAACTAACTATGGCTACACCTTC. The encoded protein is CASSLRRGTNYGYTF.

This chain links TRBV30 with TRBJ2-1, with 7 bases identical to TRBD2. V gave up 1 base and J gave up 8 bases; unmatched junction bases: 5. This CDR3 region has 13 residues. Germline CDR1 GTSNPN, CDR2 SVGIG (reference sequence). CDR3 protein: CAWSGRGVDEQFF. In DNA form, the CDR3 reads TGTGCCTGGAGTGGTCGGGGGGTTGATGAGCAGTTCTTC.

The chain joins TRBV6-1 to TRBJ2-5, with 14 bases that match TRBD2. TRBJ2-7 explains the end of the DNA better; the J call may be wrong. The CDR3 contains 14 residues. Per germline, CDR1 MNHNS and CDR2 SASEGT. The CDR3 protein is CASSGTSGGYEQYF. The CDR3 DNA reads as TGTGCCAGCAGTGGGACTAGCGGGGGGTACGAGCAGTACTTC.

This chain links TRBV2 with TRBJ1-1; D is possibly TRBD1 (5 bases). This CDR3 comprises 14 residues. Trimming took off 4 bases at V and 0 bases at J, with 9 bases between the two ends. The V gene's germline CDR1 is SNHLY and CDR2 FYNNEI. CDR3 sequence reads: CASSVGQVNTEAFF. In DNA form, the CDR3 reads TGTGCCAGCAGTGTCGGACAAGTGAACACTGAAGCTTTCTTT.

The rearrangement uses TRBV2 and TRBJ2-1, with 9 nucleotides matching TRBD2. The length of the CDR3 is 12 residues. V dropped 8 bases and J dropped 10; count of bases not matched to a gene: 6. Germline V CDR1 and CDR2: SNHLY, FYNNEI. The CDR3 loop is CASEVAGGEQFF. In DNA form, the CDR3 reads TGTGCCAGCGAGGTGGCGGGAGGGGAGCAGTTCTTC.

The chain employs TRBV7-2 and TRBJ2-1, with 11 bases aligning to TRBD1. V trimming: 5 bases; J trimming: 9 bases; junction bases outside the gene matches: 18. The CDR3 covers 18 residues. Germline CDR1 SGHTA, CDR2 FQGNSA. CDR3 bases: TGTGCCAGCAGCCTTAAAGTCACCGGGACAGGGGGGATAGGTGAGCAGTTCTTC. Translating gives CASSLKVTGTGGIGEQFF.